The 8 T cell receptor beta chains presented below share a single source sample, sequenced in a study of blood T cell repertoires in COVID-19. Clones were read by immunoSEQ multiplex PCR, and TCRdb kept only the in-frame ones, dropping some. The sample lists some 21,000 clones; about nine tenths were seen once. Sequencing used peripheral blood. The receptors were sampled from a man between 45 and 60 years old with active COVID-19.

This clone was counted between two and nine times. The chain carries TRBV5-1 and TRBJ1-1; TRBD1 is a possible D gene (6 bases). Trimming left V 4 bases short and J 2 bases short, with 12 bases between. The CDR3 loop spans 14 amino acids. From germline, CDR1 is SGHRS and CDR2 YFSETQ. This CDR3 is CASSTGQTNTEAFF. For the CDR3, the DNA is TGCGCCAGCAGCACCGGACAGACAAACACTGAAGCTTTCTTT.

The V gene is TRBV20-1, the J gene TRBJ1-2; 7 bases match TRBD1. The trim removed 3 bases at V and 8 bases at J, leaving 15 bases unmatched. Germline values: CDR1 DFQATT, CDR2 SNEGSKA (reference sequence). This CDR3 is built from 15 residues. CDR3 protein: CSASGGQTLIRGYTF. The CDR3 DNA reads TGCAGTGCTAGTGGGGGACAGACCCTCATCAGAGGCTACACCTTC.

J is TRBJ1-5 and V is TRBV4-1; D might be TRBD1 (6 bases). Germline V CDR1 and CDR2: MGHRA, YSYEKL. V was pared by 2 bases and J by 3 bases, with 11 bases between. The CDR3 has 15 residues. The CDR3 sequence is CASSQPQGSNQPQHF. The DNA for the CDR3 is TGCGCCAGCAGCCAACCCCAGGGGTCCAATCAGCCCCAGCATTTT.

The V call is TRBV7-9, the J call TRBJ2-7; a possible D gene is TRBD1 (6 bases). Per the germline V gene, CDR1 is SEHNR and CDR2 is FQNEAQ (reference sequence). This CDR3 has 15 amino acids. Trimming removed 0 bases at V and 1 base at J, with 10 bases between. CDR3 coding DNA: TGTGCCAGCAGCTTAGCCTGGACAGAGTCCTACGAGCAGTACTTC. It encodes CASSLAWTESYEQYF. Drawing the rest from reference TRBV7-9 and TRBJ2-7, the complete variable domain is DTGVSQNPRHKITKRGQNVTFRCDPISEHNRLYWYRQTLGQGPEFLTYFQNEAQLEKSRLLSDRFSAERPKGSFSTLEIQRTEQGDSAMYLCASSLAWTESYEQYFGPGTRLTVT.

Only one count was recorded for this clone. The chain carries TRBV5-1 and TRBJ2-2, with 10 bases lining up with TRBD1. The CDR3 consists of 15 residues. V lost 2 bases to trimming and J lost 6 bases; unmatched junction nucleotides: 4. The germline V gene encodes CDR1 SGHRS and CDR2 YFSETQ. The CDR3 region has the DNA TGCGCCAGCAGCTTCGCCGGGACAGGGGCCGGGGAGCTGTTTTTT. It codes for CASSFAGTGAGELFF.

This clone was recorded a few times. This chain uses TRBV15 with TRBJ2-1; 12 bases fit TRBD1. V was clipped by 0 bases and J by 2 bases; unmatched bases: 5. This CDR3 region has 18 residues. Germline CDR1 and CDR2: LNHNV and YYDKDF (reference sequence). The CDR3 DNA sequence: TGTGCCACCAGCAGAGATAAGGGACAGGGGGCGGCCTACAATGAGCAGTTCTTC. It specifies CATSRDKGQGAAYNEQFF.

The V and J genes are TRBV7-3 and TRBJ1-6; tentatively, D is TRBD1 (6 bases). Trimming stripped 4 bases from V and 4 bases from J, with 8 bases between. Germline CDR1 and CDR2: SGHTA and FQGTGA. The CDR3 covers 14 residues. The CDR3 bases are TGTGCCAGCAGCTCCGGACAGTATAATTCACCCCTCCACTTT. It yields the protein CASSSGQYNSPLHF.

The rearrangement uses TRBV2 and TRBJ2-7; TRBD1 aligns across 9 bases. Per the germline V gene, CDR1 is SNHLY and CDR2 is FYNNEI. With 6 bases clipped from V and 5 bases from J, the junction kept 5 bases outside the gene matches. The CDR3 totals 13 residues. The DNA of the CDR3 is TGTGCCAGCAGGGGGACAGGGAACCACGAGCAGTACTTC. It yields the protein CASRGTGNHEQYF.